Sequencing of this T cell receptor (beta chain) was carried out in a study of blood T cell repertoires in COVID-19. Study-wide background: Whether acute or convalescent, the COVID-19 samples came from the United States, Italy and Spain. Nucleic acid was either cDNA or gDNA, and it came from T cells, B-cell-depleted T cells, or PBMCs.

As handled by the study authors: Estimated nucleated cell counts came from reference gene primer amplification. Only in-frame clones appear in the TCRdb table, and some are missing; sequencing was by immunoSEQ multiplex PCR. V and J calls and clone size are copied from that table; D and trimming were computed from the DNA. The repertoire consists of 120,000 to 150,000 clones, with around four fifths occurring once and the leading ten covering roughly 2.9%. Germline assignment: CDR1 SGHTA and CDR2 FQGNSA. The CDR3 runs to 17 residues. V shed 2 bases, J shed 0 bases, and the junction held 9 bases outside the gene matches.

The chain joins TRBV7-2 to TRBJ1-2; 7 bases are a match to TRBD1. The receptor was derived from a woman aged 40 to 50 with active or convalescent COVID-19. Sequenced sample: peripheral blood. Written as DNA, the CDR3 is TGTGCCAGCAGCTTAATCGCGGGACAGAACTCTAACTATGGCTACACCTTC. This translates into CASSLIAGQNSNYGYTF.